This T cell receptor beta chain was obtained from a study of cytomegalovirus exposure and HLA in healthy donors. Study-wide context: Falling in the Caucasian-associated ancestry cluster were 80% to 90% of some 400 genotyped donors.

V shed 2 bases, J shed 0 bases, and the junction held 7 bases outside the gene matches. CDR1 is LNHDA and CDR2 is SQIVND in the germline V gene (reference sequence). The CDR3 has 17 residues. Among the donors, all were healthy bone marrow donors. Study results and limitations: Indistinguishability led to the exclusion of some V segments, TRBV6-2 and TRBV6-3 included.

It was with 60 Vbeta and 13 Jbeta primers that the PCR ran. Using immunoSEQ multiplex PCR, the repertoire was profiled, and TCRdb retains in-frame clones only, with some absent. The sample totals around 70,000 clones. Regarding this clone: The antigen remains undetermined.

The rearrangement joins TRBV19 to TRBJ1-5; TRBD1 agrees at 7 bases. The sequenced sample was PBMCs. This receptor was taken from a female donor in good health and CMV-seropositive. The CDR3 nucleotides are TGTGCCAGTAGTATATTAGGGCAGGGGGTTAGCAATCAGCCCCAGCATTTT. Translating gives CASSILGQGVSNQPQHF.